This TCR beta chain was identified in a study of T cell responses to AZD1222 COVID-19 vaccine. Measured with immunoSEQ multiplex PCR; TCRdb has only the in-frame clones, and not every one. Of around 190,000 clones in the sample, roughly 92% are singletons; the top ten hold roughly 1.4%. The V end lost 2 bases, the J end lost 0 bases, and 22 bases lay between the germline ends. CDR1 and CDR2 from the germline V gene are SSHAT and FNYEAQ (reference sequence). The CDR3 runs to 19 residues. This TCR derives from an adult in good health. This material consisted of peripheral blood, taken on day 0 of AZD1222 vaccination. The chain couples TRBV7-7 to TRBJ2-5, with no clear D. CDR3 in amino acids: CASSLPSHTGAGYQETQYF. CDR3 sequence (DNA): TGTGCCAGCAGCTTACCGAGTCACACGGGTGCCGGGTACCAAGAGACCCAGTACTTC.